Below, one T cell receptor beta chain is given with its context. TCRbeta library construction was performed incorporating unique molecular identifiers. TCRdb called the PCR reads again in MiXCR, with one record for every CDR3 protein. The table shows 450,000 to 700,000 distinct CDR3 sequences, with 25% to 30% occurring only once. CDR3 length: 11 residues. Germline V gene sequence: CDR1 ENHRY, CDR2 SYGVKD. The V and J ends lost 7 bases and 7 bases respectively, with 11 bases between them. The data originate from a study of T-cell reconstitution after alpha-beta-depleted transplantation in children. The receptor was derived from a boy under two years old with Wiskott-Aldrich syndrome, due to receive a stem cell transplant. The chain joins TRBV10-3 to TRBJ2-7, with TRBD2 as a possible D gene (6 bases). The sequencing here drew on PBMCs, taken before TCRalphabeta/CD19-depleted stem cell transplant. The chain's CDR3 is CAITGEGEQYF. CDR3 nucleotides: TGTGCCATCACGGGAGAGGGGGAGCAGTACTTC.